The clone carrying this T cell receptor beta chain was counted only a few times. The antigen remains unidentified. This entry comes from a study of T cell repertoires in cytomegalovirus infection. At the level of the study: Public signatures in TCR beta pointed to CMV infection and matching HLA type.

One entry per CDR3 protein results from TCRdb running MiXCR on the reads. The sample has 270,000 or so distinct CDR3 sequences, approximately 15% seen once; the top ten hold roughly 45%. Study conclusions and caveats: Cumulative public TCR beta family frequency identified carriers of CMV plus the relevant HLA. In two of eight donors, the top clonotype was HLA-C-restricted CMV-specific.

The sequence derives from a human donor in good health (CMV status not recorded). Some clones in this sample may be carry-over from other donors' samples. Sequences were obtained from CD8+ T cells from PBMCs.

The CDR3 DNA follows: TGTGCCAGCAGCCAGACAGGCCCGGGACTAGCGGAAATTTTACAGGGCGGGGAGCTGTTTTTT. Its translation is CASSQTGPGLAEILQGGELFF. The chain uses TRBV11-2 and TRBJ2-2; 11 bases are a match to TRBD2. Germline assignment: CDR1 SGHAT and CDR2 FQNNGV. This CDR3 has 21 residues. Losses at the gene ends were 5 bases for V and 7 bases for J; bases not matched to a gene: 24.